These T cell receptor beta chains were read from a single sample in a study of cytomegalovirus exposure and HLA in healthy donors. The method was immunoSEQ multiplex PCR; TCRdb's version includes in-frame clones alone and lacks a portion of them. Of approximately 180,000 clones listed, just under 90% were seen once; the top ten hold roughly 1.5%. The sequencing sample was made of PBMCs. Source of these receptors: a woman aged 25 to 39 in good health and CMV-seronegative. Each CDR3 is given with its conserved first and last residue. The D gene is left open where the match is weak. Clone sizes are given selectively: once, few, many, or a class where the clone is expanded.

j_call clone_size v_call d_call cdr3_aa cdr3_nt
TRBJ1-2 . TRBV4-2 . CASSQDGRTGIREKEDPGYTF TGTGCCAGCAGCCAAGATGGACGAACCGGGATAAGAGAAAAAGAAGATCCTGGCTACACCTTC
TRBJ2-7 . TRBV9 TRBD2 CASSVDPGGLYEQYF TGTGCCAGCAGCGTAGATCCGGGGGGGCTGTACGAGCAGTACTTC
TRBJ1-2 . TRBV28 TRBD1 CASEGTGNYGYTF TGTGCCAGCGAGGGGACAGGGAACTATGGCTACACCTTC
TRBJ2-1 . TRBV5-1 TRBD2 CASRALELAGYNEQFF TGCGCCAGCAGGGCACTAGAGCTAGCGGGGTACAATGAGCAGTTCTTC
TRBJ2-5 . TRBV11-2 . CASSLGLGDETQYF TGTGCCAGCAGCTTAGGACTAGGGGATGAGACCCAGTACTTC
TRBJ2-1 . TRBV7-8 TRBD1 CASSRNRGNEQFF TGTGCCAGCAGCAGAAACAGGGGCAATGAGCAGTTCTTC
TRBJ2-7 once TRBV30 . CAWSAPRGPYEQYF TGTGCCTGGAGCGCTCCGCGGGGGCCCTACGAGCAGTACTTC
TRBJ1-2 . TRBV7-8 . CAIGGANYGYTF TGTGCCATCGGGGGAGCTAACTATGGCTACACCTTC
TRBJ2-3 . TRBV5-6 TRBD1 CASSEKTGGTDTQYF TGTGCCAGCAGCGAAAAGACAGGGGGCACAGATACGCAGTATTTT
TRBJ1-2 . TRBV6-1 . CASSGDSKGGRGYTF TGTGCCAGCAGTGGCGACTCCAAAGGGGGACGGGGCTACACCTTC
TRBJ2-5 . TRBV2 . CASAYQETQYF TGTGCCAGCGCGTACCAAGAGACCCAGTACTTC
TRBJ2-7 few TRBV7-8 . CASSTQDYEQYF TGTGCCAGCAGCACACAGGACTACGAGCAGTACTTC
TRBJ2-1 . TRBV2 TRBD2 CASSEPVQGLAGVDEQFF TGTGCCAGCAGTGAACCGGTACAGGGACTAGCGGGGGTGGATGAGCAGTTCTTC
TRBJ2-7 . TRBV6-1 . CASTRVDEQYF TGTGCCAGCACCCGGGTTGACGAGCAGTACTTC
TRBJ1-3 . TRBV4-1 . CASSQGRQSRSGNTIYF TGCGCCAGCAGCCAAGGTCGACAGAGCCGCTCTGGAAACACCATATATTTT
TRBJ1-1 . TRBV4-1 . CASSQGTGWTEAFF TGCGCCAGCAGCCAAGGAACAGGATGGACTGAAGCTTTCTTT
TRBJ2-5 . TRBV7-6 TRBD2 CASSLTGTSGGPIQETQYF TGTGCCAGCAGCTTAACCGGGACTAGCGGGGGGCCAATCCAAGAGACCCAGTACTTC
TRBJ2-5 once TRBV6-7 . CASSYPPPGHEETQYF TGTGCCAGCAGTTACCCTCCCCCGGGACACGAAGAGACCCAGTACTTC
TRBJ2-7 . TRBV11-1 . CASTRRGNYEQYF TGTGCCAGCACCCGGCGAGGGAACTACGAGCAGTACTTC
TRBJ2-7 . TRBV5-6 . CASSLRQTYEQYF TGTGCCAGCAGCTTGAGACAGACCTACGAGCAGTACTTC
TRBJ1-2 . TRBV5-6 . CASSQRQPNNYGYTF TGTGCCAGCAGCCAACGACAGCCTAATAACTATGGCTACACCTTC
TRBJ1-6 . TRBV13 TRBD1 CASSLGQGAASPLHF TGTGCCAGCAGCTTAGGCCAGGGGGCGGCTTCACCCCTCCACTTT
TRBJ1-4 . TRBV30 TRBD1 CAWTRTGEKEKLFF TGTGCCTGGACCCGGACAGGGGAGAAGGAAAAACTGTTTTTT
TRBJ1-1 . TRBV7-8 TRBD1 CASSYSGTGDTEAFF TGTGCCAGCAGTTATTCCGGGACAGGGGACACTGAAGCTTTCTTT
TRBJ2-1 . TRBV5-1 . CASSLASGTYNEQFF TGCGCCAGCAGCTTGGCGAGCGGTACCTACAATGAGCAGTTCTTC
TRBJ2-3 . TRBV5-1 . CASREGDTQYF TGCGCCAGCAGGGAGGGAGATACGCAGTATTTT
TRBJ2-7 . TRBV7-8 TRBD2 CASSLAVAGLLYEQYF TGTGCCAGCAGCTTAGCGGTAGCGGGGTTATTATACGAGCAGTACTTC
TRBJ1-2 few TRBV2 . CAIPTPRADRGYTF TGTGCCATCCCCACCCCCAGGGCTGACCGTGGCTACACCTTC
TRBJ1-1 . TRBV25-1 . CASSDRMTGKNTEAFF TGTGCCAGCAGTGACCGGATGACGGGTAAGAACACTGAAGCTTTCTTT